One sample yielded the 4 T cell receptor beta chains listed below, sequenced in a study of blood T cell repertoires in COVID-19. The protocol was immunoSEQ multiplex PCR, while the TCRdb copy is restricted to in-frame clones and leaves out a portion. This table has 350,000 or so clones, roughly 90% appearing once. Sequenced sample: PBMCs or T cells enriched from blood (not recorded which). The source of these receptors is a young woman who had recovered from COVID-19.

The gene calls are TRBV7-9 and TRBJ1-4, with 9 nucleotides matching TRBD1. V was clipped by 4 bases and J by 6 bases; unmatched bases: 6. From germline, CDR1 is SEHNR and CDR2 FQNEAQ (reference sequence). The CDR3 runs 15 residues. CDR3 nucleotide sequence: TGTGCCAGCAGCTCCGGGACAGGGAGAGATGAAAAACTGTTTTTT. Translated, it gives CASSSGTGRDEKLFF.

The chain joins TRBV30 to TRBJ1-6; maybe TRBD1 (5 bases). The CDR3 runs to 14 residues. V was cut by 1 base and J by 8 bases, with 12 bases left in between. The germline V gene encodes CDR1 GTSNPN and CDR2 SVGIG (reference sequence). The CDR3 DNA follows: TGTGCCTGGAGTGGGCGGGGAGGGGATTCACCCCTCCACTTT. This codes for CAWSGRGGDSPLHF.

The CDR3, as DNA: TGTGCCAGCAGCCAAGAGCTGGGACTAGCGGGGGCCGGGGGGAATGAGCAGTTCTTC. Amino acid sequence: CASSQELGLAGAGGNEQFF. V and J are TRBV14 and TRBJ2-1; TRBD2 matches 14 bases. Germline CDR1 SGHDN, CDR2 FVKESK. The V gene end was trimmed by 0 bases and the J gene end by 7 bases; junction bases not matched to a gene: 11. The CDR3 contains 19 residues. Supplemented by reference TRBV14 and TRBJ2-1, the full variable domain reads EAGVTQFPSHSVIEKGQTVTLRCDPISGHDNLYWYRRVMGKEIKFLLHFVKESKQDESGMPNNRFLAERTGGTYSTLKVQPAELEDSGVYFCASSQELGLAGAGGNEQFFGPGTRLTVL.

The chain recombines TRBV9 with TRBJ1-2; no firm D call. The V end lost 0 bases, the J end lost 2 bases, and 8 bases lay between the germline ends. The CDR3 length is 14 residues. Germline-derived CDR1 and CDR2 are SGDLS and YYNGEE. CDR3 nucleotides: TGTGCCAGCAGCGTAGTAGCGGGGAACTATGGCTACACCTTC. This translates into CASSVVAGNYGYTF. Together with reference TRBV9 and TRBJ1-2, the CDR3 gives the full variable domain: DSGVTQTPKHLITATGQRVTLRCSPRSGDLSVYWYQQSLDQGLQFLIQYYNGEERAKGNILERFSAQQFPDLHSELNLSSLELGDSALYFCASSVVAGNYGYTFGSGTRLTVV.